The source of this T cell receptor beta chain is a study of T cells in localized non-small cell lung cancer (dated by TCRdb to the early 2020s). Study-wide context: Comparing tumors with uninvolved tumor-adjacent lungs, the study looked at the T cell repertoires of approximately 250 patients with early-stage NSCLC. A mean age of around 69 years was recorded for the NSCLC patients, of whom more than 120 were male and 100 to 110 were female. The cohort comprised roughly 240 treatment-naïve NSCLC patients with resected, localized lung tumors. The investigation overall reported the following: A median of roughly 56 of the top 100 tumor clones were detected in paired uninvolved adjacent lung, and 28 of these tumor clones were also found among the top 100 clones of the paired uninvolved adjacent lung. Because multi-region tumor sequencing was not performed, intratumor heterogeneity could not be ruled out. Uninvolved tumor-adjacent lung showed the highest T cell clonality, higher than tumor, which suggests more focused antigenic responses in the adjacent lung. Longer overall survival was associated with higher blood T cell density, whereas shorter survival was associated with higher adjacent-lung clonality. Because the study design was exploratory, TCR variables were selected using unadjusted p-values without false-discovery rate correction.

At diagnosis, peripheral blood, uninvolved tumor-adjacent lung and tumor were collected and stored as a combination of fresh-frozen and FFPE material. For TCR repertoire profiling, blood samples were analyzed as peripheral blood mononuclear cells. This clone was counted a few times. Its cognate antigen has yet to be identified. It has no much larger one-base neighbor in the sample; base qualities were not kept. At the junction V is shortened by 5 bases and J by 1 base, with 8 bases in between. The CDR3 spans 13 residues, from the cysteine through the phenylalanine. Kept here is only the CDR3 DNA, which spans 39 bases and is read in frame from base 1. CDR1 and CDR2, per the germline V gene (reference sequence), are LNHDA and SQIVND. TCR beta CDR3 regions were sequenced from DNA using the immunoSEQ Assay. As for the authors' bioinformatics: T cell density was computed as TCR beta template counts normalized to usable DNA estimated by amplifying housekeeping genes. Using the preseqR package, richness was estimated by extrapolating to 120,000 templates for tissue samples and 400,000 templates for PBMC samples. Clonality was calculated as one minus Pielou's evenness. To identify tissue-enriched TCRs, differential abundance testing was run on productive amino-acid clonotypes with a minimum total count of 5 and an alpha of 0.1. The Jaccard Index and the Morisita Overlap Index were used to measure repertoire overlap between compartments. GLIPH clustered TCR beta CDR3s with public tetramer-defined viral CDR3s; viral motifs required at least three viral sequences plus V-gene enrichment. In TCRdb, the immuneACCESS table is reduced to in-frame sequences with V and J assigned. These tables do not hold every clone; where another copy was compared, an unresolved V gene accounts for under half, and the others remain unexplained. That table supplies the V and J calls and clone size; D and trimming were determined from the DNA. Across this sample there are about 33,000 clones, with approximately 72% seen only once. About 36% of the sample is held by the ten biggest clonotypes.

The clonotype comes from a male donor at least 60 years old with stage II squamous cell lung carcinoma. The input for sequencing was peripheral blood, taken before any cancer treatment. Recombination linked TRBV19 to TRBJ1-1; the D gene identity is not certain. CDR3 region: CASSSQENTEAFF. In nucleotides, the sequence is TGTGCCAGTAGTTCGCAGGAGAACACTGAAGCTTTCTTT.